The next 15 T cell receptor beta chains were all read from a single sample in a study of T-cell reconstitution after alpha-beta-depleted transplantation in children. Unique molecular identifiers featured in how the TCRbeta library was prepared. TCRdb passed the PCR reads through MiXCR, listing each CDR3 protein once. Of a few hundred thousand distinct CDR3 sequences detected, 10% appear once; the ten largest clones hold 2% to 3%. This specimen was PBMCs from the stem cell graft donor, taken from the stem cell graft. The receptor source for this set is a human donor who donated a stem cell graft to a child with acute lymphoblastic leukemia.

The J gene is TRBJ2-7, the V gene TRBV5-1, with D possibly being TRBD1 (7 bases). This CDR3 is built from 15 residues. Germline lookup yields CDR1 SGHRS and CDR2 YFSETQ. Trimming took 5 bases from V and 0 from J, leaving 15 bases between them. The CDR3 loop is CASRQGYGSSYEQYF. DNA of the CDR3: TGCGCCAGCAGACAGGGGTACGGGAGCTCCTACGAGCAGTACTTC.

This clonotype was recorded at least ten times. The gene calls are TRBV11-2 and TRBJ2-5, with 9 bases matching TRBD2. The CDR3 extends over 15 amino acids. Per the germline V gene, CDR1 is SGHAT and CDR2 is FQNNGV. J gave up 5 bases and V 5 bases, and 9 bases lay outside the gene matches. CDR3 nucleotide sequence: TGTGCCAGCAGCCCACATGCTAGCGGGATTGAGACCCAGTACTTC. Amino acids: CASSPHASGIETQYF.

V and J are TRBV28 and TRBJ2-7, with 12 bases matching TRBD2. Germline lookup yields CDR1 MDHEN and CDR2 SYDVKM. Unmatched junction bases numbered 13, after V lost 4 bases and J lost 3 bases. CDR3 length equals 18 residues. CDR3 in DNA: TGTGCCAGCAGTTCCCAAGGGAGGACTAGCGGGATGGGCTACGAGCAGTACTTC. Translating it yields CASSSQGRTSGMGYEQYF.

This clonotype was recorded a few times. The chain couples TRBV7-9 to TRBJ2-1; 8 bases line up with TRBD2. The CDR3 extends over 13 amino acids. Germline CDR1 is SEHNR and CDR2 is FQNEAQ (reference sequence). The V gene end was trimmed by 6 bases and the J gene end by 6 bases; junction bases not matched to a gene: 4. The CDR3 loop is CASRSTSGNEQFF. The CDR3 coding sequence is TGTGCCAGCAGGTCCACTAGCGGCAATGAGCAGTTCTTC. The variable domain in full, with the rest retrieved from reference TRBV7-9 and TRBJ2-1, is DTGVSQNPRHKITKRGQNVTFRCDPISEHNRLYWYRQTLGQGPEFLTYFQNEAQLEKSRLLSDRFSAERPKGSFSTLEIQRTEQGDSAMYLCASRSTSGNEQFFGPGTRLTVL.

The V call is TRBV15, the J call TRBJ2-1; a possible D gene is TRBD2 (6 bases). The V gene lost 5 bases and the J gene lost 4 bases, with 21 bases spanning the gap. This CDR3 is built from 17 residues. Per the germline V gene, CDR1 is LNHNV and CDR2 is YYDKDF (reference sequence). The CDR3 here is CATSASGGAGEYNEQFF. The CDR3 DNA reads TGTGCCACCAGCGCCTCAGGAGGAGCGGGCGAATACAATGAGCAGTTCTTC.

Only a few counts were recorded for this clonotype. For the CDR3, the DNA is TGTGCCAGCAGCCAATCGGGGACAGGGGGCAATCAGCCCCAGCATTTT. It yields the protein CASSQSGTGGNQPQHF. V gene TRBV3-1 combines with J gene TRBJ1-5; TRBD1 matches 10 bases. Germline CDR1 LGHDT, CDR2 YNNKEL (reference sequence). The J segment lost 2 bases and the V segment lost 2 bases, leaving 3 bases of the junction unmatched. The CDR3 loop spans 16 amino acids.

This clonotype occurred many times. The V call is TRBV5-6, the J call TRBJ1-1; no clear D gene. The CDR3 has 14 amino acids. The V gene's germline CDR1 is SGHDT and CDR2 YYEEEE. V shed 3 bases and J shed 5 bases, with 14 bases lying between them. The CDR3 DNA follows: TGTGCCAGCAGCTACGACACGATGAGGACTGAAGCTTTCTTT. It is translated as CASSYDTMRTEAFF. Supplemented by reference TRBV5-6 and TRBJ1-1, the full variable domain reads DAGVTQSPTHLIKTRGQQVTLRCSPKSGHDTVSWYQQALGQGPQFIFQYYEEEERQRGNFPDRFSGHQFPNYSSELNVNALLLGDSALYLCASSYDTMRTEAFFGQGTRLTVV.

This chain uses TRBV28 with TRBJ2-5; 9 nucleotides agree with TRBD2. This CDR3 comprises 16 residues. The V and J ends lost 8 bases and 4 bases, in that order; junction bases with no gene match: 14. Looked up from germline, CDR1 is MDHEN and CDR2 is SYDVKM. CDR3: CASGPRLAGSRETQYF. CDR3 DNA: TGTGCCAGCGGCCCCCGGCTAGCGGGATCCCGAGAGACCCAGTACTTC. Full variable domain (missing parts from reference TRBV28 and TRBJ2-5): DVKVTQSSRYLVKRTGEKVFLECVQDMDHENMFWYRQDPGLGLRLIYFSYDVKMKEKGDIPEGYSVSREKKERFSLILESASTNQTSMYLCASGPRLAGSRETQYFGPGTRLLVL.

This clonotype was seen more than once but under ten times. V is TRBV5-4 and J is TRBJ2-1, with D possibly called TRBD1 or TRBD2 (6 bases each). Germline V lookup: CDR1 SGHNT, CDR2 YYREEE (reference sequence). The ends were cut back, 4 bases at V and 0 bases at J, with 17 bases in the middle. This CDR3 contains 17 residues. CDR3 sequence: CASSTGASASSYNEQFF. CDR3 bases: TGTGCCAGCAGCACGGGGGCTAGCGCGAGCTCCTACAATGAGCAGTTCTTC.

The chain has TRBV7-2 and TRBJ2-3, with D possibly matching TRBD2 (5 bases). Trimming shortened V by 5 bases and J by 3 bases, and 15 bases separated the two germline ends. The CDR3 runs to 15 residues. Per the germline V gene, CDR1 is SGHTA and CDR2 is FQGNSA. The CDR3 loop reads CASSQAVVRTDTQYF. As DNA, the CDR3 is TGTGCCAGCAGCCAAGCGGTAGTAAGGACAGATACGCAGTATTTT.

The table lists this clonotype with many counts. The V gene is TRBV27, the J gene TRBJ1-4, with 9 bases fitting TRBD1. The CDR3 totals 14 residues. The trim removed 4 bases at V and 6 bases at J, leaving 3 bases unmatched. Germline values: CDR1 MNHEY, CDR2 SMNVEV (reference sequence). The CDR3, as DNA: TGTGCCAGCAGTTCCGGGACAGGGTATGAAAAACTGTTTTTT. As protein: CASSSGTGYEKLFF.

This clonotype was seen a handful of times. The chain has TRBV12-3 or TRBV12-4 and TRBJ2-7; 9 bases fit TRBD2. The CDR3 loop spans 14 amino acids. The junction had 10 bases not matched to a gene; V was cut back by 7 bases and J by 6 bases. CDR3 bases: TGTGCCAGCAACTACGAAGCGGGAGGTGGCGAGCAGTACTTC. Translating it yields CASNYEAGGGEQYF.

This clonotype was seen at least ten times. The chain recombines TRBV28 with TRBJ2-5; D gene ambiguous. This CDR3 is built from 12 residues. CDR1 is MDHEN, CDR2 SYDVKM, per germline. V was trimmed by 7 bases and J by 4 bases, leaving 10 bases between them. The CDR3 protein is CASKQARETQYF. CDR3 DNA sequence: TGTGCCAGCAAGCAGGCGAGAGAGACCCAGTACTTC.

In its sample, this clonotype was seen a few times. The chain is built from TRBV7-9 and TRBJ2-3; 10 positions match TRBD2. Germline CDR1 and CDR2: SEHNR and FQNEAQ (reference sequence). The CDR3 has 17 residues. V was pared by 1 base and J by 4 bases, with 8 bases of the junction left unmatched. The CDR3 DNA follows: TGTGCCAGCAGCTTAGAGTCTAGCGGGAGAGCATCAGATACGCAGTATTTT. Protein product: CASSLESSGRASDTQYF.

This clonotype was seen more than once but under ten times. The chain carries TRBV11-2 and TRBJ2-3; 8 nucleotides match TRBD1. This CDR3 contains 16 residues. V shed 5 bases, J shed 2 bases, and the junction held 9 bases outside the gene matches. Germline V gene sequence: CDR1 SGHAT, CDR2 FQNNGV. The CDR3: CASSPETGAFTDTQYF. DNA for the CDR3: TGTGCCAGCAGCCCAGAGACAGGGGCGTTCACAGATACGCAGTATTTT. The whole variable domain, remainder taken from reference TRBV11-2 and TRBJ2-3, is EAGVAQSPRYKIIEKRQSVAFWCNPISGHATLYWYQQILGQGPKLLIQFQNNGVVDDSQLPKDRFSAERLKGVDSTLKIQPAKLEDSAVYLCASSPETGAFTDTQYFGPGTRLTVL.